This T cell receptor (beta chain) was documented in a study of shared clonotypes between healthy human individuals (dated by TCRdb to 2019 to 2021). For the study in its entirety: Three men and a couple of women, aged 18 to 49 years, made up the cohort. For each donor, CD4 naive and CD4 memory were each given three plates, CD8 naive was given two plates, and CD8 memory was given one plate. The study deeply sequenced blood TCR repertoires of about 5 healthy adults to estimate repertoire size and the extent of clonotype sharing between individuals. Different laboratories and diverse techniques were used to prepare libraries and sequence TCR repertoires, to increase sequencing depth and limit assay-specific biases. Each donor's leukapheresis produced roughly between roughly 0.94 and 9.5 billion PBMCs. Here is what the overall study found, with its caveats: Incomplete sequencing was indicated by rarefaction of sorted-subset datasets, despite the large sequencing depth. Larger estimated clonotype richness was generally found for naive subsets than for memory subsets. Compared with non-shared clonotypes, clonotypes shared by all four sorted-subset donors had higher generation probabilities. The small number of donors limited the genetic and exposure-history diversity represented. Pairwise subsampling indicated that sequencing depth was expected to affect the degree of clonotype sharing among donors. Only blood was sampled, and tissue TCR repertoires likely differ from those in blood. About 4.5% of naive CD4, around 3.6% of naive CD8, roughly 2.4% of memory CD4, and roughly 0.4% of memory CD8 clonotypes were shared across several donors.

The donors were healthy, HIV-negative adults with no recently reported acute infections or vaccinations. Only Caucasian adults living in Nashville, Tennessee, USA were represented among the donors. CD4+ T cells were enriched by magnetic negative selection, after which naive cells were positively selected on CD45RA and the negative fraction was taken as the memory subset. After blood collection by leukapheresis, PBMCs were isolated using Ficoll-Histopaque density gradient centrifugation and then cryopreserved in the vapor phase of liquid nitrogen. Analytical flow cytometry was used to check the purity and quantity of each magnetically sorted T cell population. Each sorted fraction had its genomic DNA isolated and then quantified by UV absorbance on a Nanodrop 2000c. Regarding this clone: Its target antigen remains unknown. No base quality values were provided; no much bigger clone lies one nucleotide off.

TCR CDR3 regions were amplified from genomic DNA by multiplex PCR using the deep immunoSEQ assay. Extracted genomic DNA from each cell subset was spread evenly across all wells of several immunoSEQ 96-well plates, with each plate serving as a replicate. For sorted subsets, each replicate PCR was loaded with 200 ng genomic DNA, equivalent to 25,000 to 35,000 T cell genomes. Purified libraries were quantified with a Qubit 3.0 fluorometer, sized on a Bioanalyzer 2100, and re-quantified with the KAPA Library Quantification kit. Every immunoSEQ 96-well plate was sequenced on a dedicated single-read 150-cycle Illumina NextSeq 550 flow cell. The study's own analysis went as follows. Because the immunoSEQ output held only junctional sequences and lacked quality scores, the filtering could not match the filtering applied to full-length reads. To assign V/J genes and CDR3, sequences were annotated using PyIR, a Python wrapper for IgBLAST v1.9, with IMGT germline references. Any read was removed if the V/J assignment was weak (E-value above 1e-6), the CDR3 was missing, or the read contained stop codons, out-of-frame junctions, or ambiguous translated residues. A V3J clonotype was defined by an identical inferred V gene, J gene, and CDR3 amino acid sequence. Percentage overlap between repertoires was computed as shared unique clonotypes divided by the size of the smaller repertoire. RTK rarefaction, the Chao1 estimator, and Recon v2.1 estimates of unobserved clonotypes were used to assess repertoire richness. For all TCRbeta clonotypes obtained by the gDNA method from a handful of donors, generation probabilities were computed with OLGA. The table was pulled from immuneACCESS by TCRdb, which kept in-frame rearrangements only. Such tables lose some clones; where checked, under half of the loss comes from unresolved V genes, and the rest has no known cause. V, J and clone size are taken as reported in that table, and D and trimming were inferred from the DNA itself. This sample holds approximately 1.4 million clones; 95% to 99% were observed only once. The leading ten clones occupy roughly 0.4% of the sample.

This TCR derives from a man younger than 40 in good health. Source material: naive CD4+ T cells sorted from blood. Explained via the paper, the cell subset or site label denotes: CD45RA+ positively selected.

In nucleotides, the sequence is TGTGCCAGCAGCTTATCTAAGGGCTACGAGCAGTACTTC. It is translated as CASSLSKGYEQYF. Recombination joined TRBV7-6 with TRBJ2-7; no D gene call is confident. CDR1 and CDR2, per the germline V gene, are SGHVS and FNYEAQ. Relative to germline, V is 2 bases shorter and J is 3 bases shorter, with 8 bases between their ends. From the cysteine through the phenylalanine, the CDR3 covers 13 amino acids. Here the CDR3 DNA is all that survives: 39 bases in frame from base 1.